In this sample, the clone carrying this T cell receptor (beta chain) turned up once. The sample is drawn from a study of T cells in tuberculosis. Study as a whole: Sequenced TCRs come from CD1B-GMM tetramer-binding T cells.

Sorting used thawed, overnight-rested PBMC stained with anti-CD3, a viability dye and GMM-loaded CD1B tetramer. CD1B tetramers were loaded with Rhodococcus equi-derived C32 glucose monomycolate. Before cryopreservation, the sorted PBMC lost their CD14-expressing monocytes. From each donor, some 91,000 tetramer-negative cells were sorted. There are 15 residues in the CDR3. V lost 3 bases and J lost 1, with 10 bases in between. CDR1 is SGDLS and CDR2 is YYNGEE in the germline V gene. Chain pairing is unknown; alpha and beta were sequenced separately. Generated by immunoSEQ multiplex PCR, the TCRdb table keeps only in-frame clones and is missing some. Found here are tens of thousands of clones, approximately 91% of them singletons; the top ten hold less than 2.5%.

This rearrangement joins TRBV9 to TRBJ1-4; D perhaps matches TRBD1 (6 bases). The origin of this receptor is an adult woman with latent tuberculosis. The sequencing sample was made of CD1b-GMM tetramer-negative cells sorted from PBMCs. The CDR3 region has the DNA TGTGCCAGCAGCGCTACAGGGAGAACTAATGAAAAACTGTTTTTT. The encoded protein is CASSATGRTNEKLFF. Full variable domain (outside the CDR3, taken from reference TRBV9 and TRBJ1-4): DSGVTQTPKHLITATGQRVTLRCSPRSGDLSVYWYQQSLDQGLQFLIQYYNGEERAKGNILERFSAQQFPDLHSELNLSSLELGDSALYFCASSATGRTNEKLFFGSGTQLSVL.